Detailed here is one TCR beta chain. Its antigen remains unknown. This sample stems from a study of response to subunit inactivated influenza vaccine. CDR3 length: 14 residues. Trimming stripped 7 bases from V and 5 bases from J, with 15 bases between. The V gene's germline CDR1 is MNHNS and CDR2 SASEGT. One entry per CDR3 protein, called by TCRdb with MiXCR from the RT-PCR reads. The sample consists of 710,000 or so distinct CDR3 sequences, approximately 14% of them appearing once. Overall study results and limits: Authors suggested that a seasonal influenza vaccination recruits few new T cells each time.

This receptor was identified in a man between 45 and 60 years old who received an inactivated influenza vaccine. V and J are TRBV6-1 and TRBJ1-5; D gene uncertain. Sequencing used PBMCs from blood, obtained 11 to 12 days after vaccination. CDR3 residues: CASTAGRADQPQHF. CDR3 sequence (DNA): TGTGCCAGCACGGCGGGGAGGGCGGATCAGCCCCAGCATTTT.